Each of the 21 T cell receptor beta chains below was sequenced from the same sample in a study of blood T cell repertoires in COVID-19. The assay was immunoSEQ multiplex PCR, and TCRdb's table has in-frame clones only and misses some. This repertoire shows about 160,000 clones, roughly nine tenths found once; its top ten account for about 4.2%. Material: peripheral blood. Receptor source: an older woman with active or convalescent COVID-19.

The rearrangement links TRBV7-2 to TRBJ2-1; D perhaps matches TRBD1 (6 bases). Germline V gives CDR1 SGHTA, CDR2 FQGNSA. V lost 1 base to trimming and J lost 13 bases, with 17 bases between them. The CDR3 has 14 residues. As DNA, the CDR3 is TGTGCCAGCAGCTTAGACCCTTTAGACAGGTATCAGTTCTTC. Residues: CASSLDPLDRYQFF.

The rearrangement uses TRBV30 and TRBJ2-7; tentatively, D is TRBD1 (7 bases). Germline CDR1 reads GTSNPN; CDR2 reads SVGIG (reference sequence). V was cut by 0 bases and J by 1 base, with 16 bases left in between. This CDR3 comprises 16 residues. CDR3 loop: CAWSVLGRDRSYEQYF. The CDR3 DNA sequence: TGTGCCTGGAGTGTACTTGGGCGGGACAGATCCTACGAGCAGTACTTC.

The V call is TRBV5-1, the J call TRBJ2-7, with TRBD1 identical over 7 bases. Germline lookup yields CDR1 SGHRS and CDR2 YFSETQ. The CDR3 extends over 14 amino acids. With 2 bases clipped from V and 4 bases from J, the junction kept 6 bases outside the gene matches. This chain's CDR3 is CASSFRGTEYEQYF. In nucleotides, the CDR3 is TGCGCCAGCAGCTTCAGAGGGACAGAATACGAGCAGTACTTC.

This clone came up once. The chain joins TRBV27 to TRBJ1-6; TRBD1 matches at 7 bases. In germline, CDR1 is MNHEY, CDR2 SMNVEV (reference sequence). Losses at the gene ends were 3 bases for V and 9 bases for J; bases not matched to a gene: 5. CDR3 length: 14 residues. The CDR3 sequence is CASSFGTVTSPLHF. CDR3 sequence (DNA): TGTGCCAGCAGTTTCGGGACAGTCACTTCACCCCTCCACTTT.

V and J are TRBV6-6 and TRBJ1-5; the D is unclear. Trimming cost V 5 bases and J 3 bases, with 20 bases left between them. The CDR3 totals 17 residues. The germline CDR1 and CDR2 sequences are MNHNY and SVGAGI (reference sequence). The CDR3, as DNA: TGTGCCAGCAGTCCTCCTGTGGCGGGGATGGACAATCAGCCCCAGCATTTT. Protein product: CASSPPVAGMDNQPQHF.

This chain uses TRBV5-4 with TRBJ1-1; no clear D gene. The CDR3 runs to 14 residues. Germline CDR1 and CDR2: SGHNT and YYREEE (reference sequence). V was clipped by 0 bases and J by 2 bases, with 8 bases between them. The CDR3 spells CASSLGEINTEAFF. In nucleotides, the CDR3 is TGTGCCAGCAGCTTGGGTGAGATTAACACTGAAGCTTTCTTT. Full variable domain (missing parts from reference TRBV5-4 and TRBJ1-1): ETGVTQSPTHLIKTRGQQVTLRCSSQSGHNTVSWYQQALGQGPQFIFQYYREEENGRGNFPPRFSGLQFPNYSSELNVNALELDDSALYLCASSLGEINTEAFFGQGTRLTVV.

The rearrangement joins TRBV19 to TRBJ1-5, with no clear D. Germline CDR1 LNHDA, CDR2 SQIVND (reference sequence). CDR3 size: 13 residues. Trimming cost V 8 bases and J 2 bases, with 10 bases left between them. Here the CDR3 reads CASGSLGNQPQHF. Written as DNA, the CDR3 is TGTGCCAGTGGTTCTTTAGGCAATCAGCCCCAGCATTTT. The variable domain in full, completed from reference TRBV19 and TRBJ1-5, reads DGGITQSPKYLFRKEGQNVTLSCEQNLNHDAMYWYRQDPGQGLRLIYYSQIVNDFQKGDIAEGYSVSREKKESFPLTVTSAQKNPTAFYLCASGSLGNQPQHFGDGTRLSIL.

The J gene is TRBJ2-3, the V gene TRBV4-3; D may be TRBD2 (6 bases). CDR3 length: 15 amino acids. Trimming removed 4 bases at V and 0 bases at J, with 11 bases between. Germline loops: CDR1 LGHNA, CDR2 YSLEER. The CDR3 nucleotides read TGCGCCAGCAGCCTCCGGGACTTGAGCACAGATACGCAGTATTTT. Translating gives CASSLRDLSTDTQYF.

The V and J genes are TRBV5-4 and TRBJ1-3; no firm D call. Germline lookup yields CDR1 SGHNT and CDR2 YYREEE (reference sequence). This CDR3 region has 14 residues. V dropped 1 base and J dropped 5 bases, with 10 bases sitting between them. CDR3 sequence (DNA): TGTGCCAGCAGCTTGCTCGGGGATAGAAACACCATATATTTT. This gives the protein CASSLLGDRNTIYF.

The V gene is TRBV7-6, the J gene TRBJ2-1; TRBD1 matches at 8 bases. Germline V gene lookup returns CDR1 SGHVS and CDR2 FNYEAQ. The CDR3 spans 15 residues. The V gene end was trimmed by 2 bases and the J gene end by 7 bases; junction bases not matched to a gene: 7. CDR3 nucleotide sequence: TGTGCCAGCAGCTTAAATGGACAGGGTGGGAATGAGCAGTTCTTC. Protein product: CASSLNGQGGNEQFF. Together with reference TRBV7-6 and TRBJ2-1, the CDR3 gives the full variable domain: GAGVSQSPRYKVTKRGQDVALRCDPISGHVSLYWYRQALGQGPEFLTYFNYEAQQDKSGLPNDRFSAERPEGSISTLTIQRTEQRDSAMYRCASSLNGQGGNEQFFGPGTRLTVL.

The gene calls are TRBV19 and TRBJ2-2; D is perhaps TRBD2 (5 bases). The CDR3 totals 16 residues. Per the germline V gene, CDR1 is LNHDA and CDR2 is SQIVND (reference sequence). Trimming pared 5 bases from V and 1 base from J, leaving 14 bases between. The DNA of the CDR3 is TGTGCCAGTAGTCACGGACTCCTACTGAACACCGGGGAGCTGTTTTTT. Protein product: CASSHGLLLNTGELFF.

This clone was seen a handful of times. CDR3 region: CASSQGQLYNSPLHF. Written as DNA, the CDR3 is TGTGCCAGCAGCCAGGGACAGCTCTATAATTCACCCCTCCACTTT. The chain links TRBV9 to TRBJ1-6; 7 bases fit TRBD1. There are 15 residues in the CDR3. Per the germline V gene, CDR1 is SGDLS and CDR2 is YYNGEE. The V and J ends lost 4 bases and 3 bases, in that order; junction bases with no gene match: 4.

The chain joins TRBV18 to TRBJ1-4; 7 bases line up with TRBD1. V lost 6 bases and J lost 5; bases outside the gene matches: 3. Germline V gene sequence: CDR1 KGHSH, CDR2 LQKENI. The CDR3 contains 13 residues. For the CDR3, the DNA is TGTGCCAGCTCGGGACAGTCGAATGAAAAACTGTTTTTT. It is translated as CASSGQSNEKLFF.

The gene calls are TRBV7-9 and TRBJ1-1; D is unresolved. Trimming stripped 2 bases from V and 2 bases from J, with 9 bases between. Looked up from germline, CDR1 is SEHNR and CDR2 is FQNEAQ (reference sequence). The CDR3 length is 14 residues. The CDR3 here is CASSLFPENTEAFF. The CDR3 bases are TGTGCCAGCAGCTTATTTCCAGAAAACACTGAAGCTTTCTTT.

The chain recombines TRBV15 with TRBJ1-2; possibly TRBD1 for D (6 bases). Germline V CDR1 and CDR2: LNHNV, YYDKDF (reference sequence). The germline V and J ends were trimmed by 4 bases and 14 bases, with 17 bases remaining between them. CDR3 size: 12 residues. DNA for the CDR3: TGTGCCACCAGCACACACTCAGGGGAAGGGACCTTC. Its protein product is CATSTHSGEGTF.

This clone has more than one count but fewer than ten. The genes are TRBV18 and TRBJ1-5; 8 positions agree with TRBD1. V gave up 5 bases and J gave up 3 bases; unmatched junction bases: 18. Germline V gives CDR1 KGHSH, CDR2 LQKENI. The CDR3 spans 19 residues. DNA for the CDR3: TGTGCCAGCTCATCCCGGCAGGGGGCTCGGTATCGATCCAATCAGCCCCAGCATTTT. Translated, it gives CASSSRQGARYRSNQPQHF.

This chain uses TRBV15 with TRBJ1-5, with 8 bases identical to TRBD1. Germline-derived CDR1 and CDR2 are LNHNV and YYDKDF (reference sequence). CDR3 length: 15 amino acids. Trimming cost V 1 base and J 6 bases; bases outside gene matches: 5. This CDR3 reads CATSRVTDRAQPQHF. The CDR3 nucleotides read TGTGCCACCAGCAGAGTAACGGACAGGGCTCAGCCCCAGCATTTT.

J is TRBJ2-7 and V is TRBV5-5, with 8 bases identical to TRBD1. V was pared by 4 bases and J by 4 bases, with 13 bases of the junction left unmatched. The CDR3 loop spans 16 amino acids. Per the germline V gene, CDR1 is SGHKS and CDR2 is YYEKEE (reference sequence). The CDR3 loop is CASSRTGTGLLYEQYF. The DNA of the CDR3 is TGTGCCAGCAGCAGAACCGGGACAGGTCTTTTATACGAGCAGTACTTC.

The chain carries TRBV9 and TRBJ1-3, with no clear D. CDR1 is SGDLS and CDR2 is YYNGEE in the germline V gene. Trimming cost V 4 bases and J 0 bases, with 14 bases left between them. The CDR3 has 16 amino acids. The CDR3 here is CASSKSPPSSGNTIYF. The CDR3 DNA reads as TGTGCCAGCAGCAAATCTCCGCCGAGCTCTGGAAACACCATATATTTT.

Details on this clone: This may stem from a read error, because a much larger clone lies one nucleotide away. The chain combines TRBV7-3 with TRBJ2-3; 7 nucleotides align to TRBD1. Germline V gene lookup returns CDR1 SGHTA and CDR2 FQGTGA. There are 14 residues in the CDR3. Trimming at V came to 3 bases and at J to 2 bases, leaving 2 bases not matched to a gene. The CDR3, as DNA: TGTGCCAGCAGCTTCGGACAGGCCACAGATACGCAGTATTTT. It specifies CASSFGQATDTQYF.

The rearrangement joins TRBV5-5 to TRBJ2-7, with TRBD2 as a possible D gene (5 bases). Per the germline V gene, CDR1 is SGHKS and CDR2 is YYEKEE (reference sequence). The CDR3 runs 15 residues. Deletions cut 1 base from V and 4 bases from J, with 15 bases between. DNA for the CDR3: TGTGCCAGCAGCTTGTTGTATCGGGGTAATTACGAGCAGTACTTC. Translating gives CASSLLYRGNYEQYF.